Included here is one TCR beta chain sequence, with context. As originally analysed: Amplification with reference gene primers provided the estimates of nucleated cell counts. Sequenced by immunoSEQ multiplex PCR; TCRdb stores in-frame clones only, minus some. V and J calls and clone size come straight from that table; D and trimming were deduced from the DNA. The top ten clones hold about 5.3% of a sample with approximately 150,000 clones, over 75% of them seen once. Participant age was roughly 18 to 100 years, and participants resided in about two dozen US areas. This record belongs to a study of blood T cell repertoires in COVID-19. The overall study: Acute and convalescent COVID-19 samples came from the United States, Italy and Spain. The cDNA or gDNA used as material had been derived from T cells, B-cell-depleted T cells, or PBMCs.

V shed 3 bases and J 3 bases; nucleotides not matched to a gene: 4. Germline loops: CDR1 MGHRA, CDR2 YSYEKL. This CDR3 comprises 14 residues. The sample consisted of PBMCs or T cells enriched from blood (not recorded which). This rearrangement joins TRBV4-1 to TRBJ1-2, with 7 bases lining up with TRBD1. The receptor's source is a woman between 35 and 50 years old with acute COVID-19. CDR3 amino acids: CASSQAGTDYGYTF. The CDR3 DNA reads as TGCGCCAGCAGCCAGGCCGGGACAGACTATGGCTACACCTTC.